The 12 T cell receptor beta chains below come from one sample, sequenced in a study of T-cell memory formation after mild COVID-19. MiXCR was run by TCRdb on the 5' RACE reads, yielding one entry per CDR3 protein. The repertoire includes 500,000 to 650,000 distinct CDR3 sequences, less than 25% of them detected once, and roughly 8.1% sits in the top ten. What was sequenced was PBMCs or a T cell subset sorted from them (not recorded which). These receptors were taken from an adult woman who had mild COVID-19 (a few samples of this study predate the infection). Cell type and time point are not known.

The V call is TRBV5-1, the J call TRBJ1-6, with TRBD1 matching 8 bases. CDR3 size: 15 residues. Looked up from germline, CDR1 is SGHRS and CDR2 is YFSETQ. J gave up 9 bases and V 0 bases, and 5 bases lay outside the gene matches. CDR3 DNA sequence: TGCGCCAGCAGCTTGGCCGCAGGGGGCGGTTCACCCCTCCACTTT. Its protein is CASSLAAGGGSPLHF.

J is TRBJ1-5 and V is TRBV30; D might be TRBD1 (5 bases). CDR1 is GTSNPN and CDR2 is SVGIG in the germline V gene (reference sequence). Between the trimmed V and J ends, which lost 4 bases and 4 bases, there was a span of 11 bases. The CDR3 totals 13 residues. CDR3 sequence: CAWNRGGNQPQHF. CDR3 sequence (DNA): TGTGCCTGGAACCGGGGCGGGAATCAGCCCCAGCATTTT.

This clonotype was seen only a few times. This rearrangement joins TRBV10-3 to TRBJ2-1, with TRBD2 identical over 8 bases. Losses at the gene ends were 4 bases for V and 1 base for J; bases not matched to a gene: 3. The V gene's germline CDR1 is ENHRY and CDR2 SYGVKD. CDR3 length equals 15 residues. In DNA form, the CDR3 reads TGTGCCATCAGTGGGACTAGCAAGTCCTACAATGAGCAGTTCTTC. Residues: CAISGTSKSYNEQFF.

The CDR3 DNA reads as TGTGCCAGCAACCGGCCAGGGCCCACTGAAGCTTTCTTT. This codes for CASNRPGPTEAFF. The chain uses TRBV5-5 and TRBJ1-1; the D gene is possibly TRBD1 (5 bases). The V and J ends lost 6 bases and 4 bases respectively, with 13 bases between them. This CDR3 is 13 amino acids long. Germline V lookup: CDR1 SGHKS, CDR2 YYEKEE (reference sequence).

This clonotype was detected only a few times. The gene calls are TRBV20-1 and TRBJ2-3; 11 bases line up with TRBD2. The V gene's germline CDR1 is DFQATT and CDR2 SNEGSKA (reference sequence). J lost 1 base, V lost 6 bases, and 3 bases had no gene match. The CDR3 runs to 14 residues. CDR3 protein: CSAVLAGGTDTQYF. Written as DNA, the CDR3 is TGCAGTGCCGTACTAGCGGGAGGCACAGATACGCAGTATTTT.

The CDR3 DNA reads TGCGCCAGCACGGGGTCCAGTGGCTACACCTTC. As protein: CASTGSSGYTF. The chain employs TRBV5-1 and TRBJ1-2; D is undetermined. The CDR3 spans 11 residues. Trimming stripped 6 bases from V and 7 bases from J, with 10 bases between. CDR1 is SGHRS, CDR2 YFSETQ, per germline.

V is TRBV20-1 and J is TRBJ2-1; 12 bases agree with TRBD2. Trimming at V came to 5 bases and at J to 4 bases, leaving 3 bases not matched to a gene. The CDR3 has 14 residues. CDR1 is DFQATT, CDR2 SNEGSKA, per germline (reference sequence). CDR3: CSAPTSGGYNEQFF. CDR3 in DNA: TGCAGTGCTCCGACTAGCGGGGGTTACAATGAGCAGTTCTTC.

The chain links TRBV6-1 to TRBJ2-7; 7 bases are shared with TRBD2. This CDR3 spans 12 amino acids. CDR1 is MNHNS, CDR2 SASEGT, per germline. Trimming cost V 6 bases and J 5 bases; bases outside gene matches: 4. The CDR3 loop is CASRPGLDEQYF. CDR3 nucleotide sequence: TGTGCCAGCAGACCCGGACTAGACGAGCAGTACTTC.

This chain connects TRBV7-2 to TRBJ1-5; 9 bases agree with TRBD1. Germline V gene data show CDR1 as SGHTA and CDR2 as FQGNSA. Trimming removed 5 bases from V and 0 bases from J; junction bases left unmatched: 5. The CDR3 contains 16 residues. The CDR3 sequence: CASSPWTGVSNQPQHF. The CDR3 nucleotides are TGTGCCAGCAGCCCCTGGACAGGGGTTAGCAATCAGCCCCAGCATTTT.

This clonotype was counted ten times or more. This sequence joins TRBV29-1 and TRBJ1-5, with 10 bases that match TRBD1. The CDR3 totals 16 residues. Germline V gene sequence: CDR1 SQVTM, CDR2 ANQGSEA. Trimming removed 4 bases from V and 1 base from J; junction bases left unmatched: 7. DNA for the CDR3: TGCAGCGTTGTTGTGGACAGGGGGAGAAGCAATCAGCCCCAGCATTTT. Translated: CSVVVDRGRSNQPQHF.

This clonotype was observed a handful of times. The chain has TRBV20-1 and TRBJ2-4; D is uncertain. Germline values: CDR1 DFQATT, CDR2 SNEGSKA (reference sequence). The CDR3 consists of 15 residues. The V end was cut by 3 bases, the J end by 7 bases, with 19 bases between. DNA of the CDR3: TGCAGTGCTAGGAGGTTAACGGATCCTGGGAACATTCAGTACTTC. Amino acids: CSARRLTDPGNIQYF.

This clonotype occurred a few times. The J gene is TRBJ1-4, the V gene TRBV7-2, with a weak D call TRBD1 (5 bases). The CDR3 sequence is 14 residues long. V shed 8 bases and J shed 4 bases, with 14 bases lying between them. The V gene's germline CDR1 is SGHTA and CDR2 FQGNSA. For the CDR3, the DNA is TGTGCCAGCTCACGGTGGGGCTTTAATGAAAAACTGTTTTTT. Protein product: CASSRWGFNEKLFF. Full variable domain (remainder filled in from reference TRBV7-2 and TRBJ1-4): GAGVSQSPSNKVTEKGKDVELRCDPISGHTALYWYRQSLGQGLEFLIYFQGNSAPDKSGLPSDRFSAERTGGSVSTLTIQRTQQEDSAVYLCASSRWGFNEKLFFGSGTQLSVL.